Listed below are T cell receptor beta chains from one sample, sequenced in a study of OX40 agonist ivuxolimab in advanced cancers. Sequencing was performed with immunoSEQ multiplex PCR; in TCRdb, only in-frame clones are kept and a portion is missing. This sample has over 85,000 clones, with around 91% found just once. The sequences come from CD4+ or CD8+ T cells sorted from blood, collected in a trial of the OX40 agonist ivuxolimab. The receptors here all came from an adult with an advanced solid tumor such as melanoma, head and neck, liver or kidney cancer. CDR3s include the opening cysteine and the closing phenylalanine or tryptophan. A D gene is named only where the DNA matches it firmly. Some rows mark clone size as missing; the rest say once, few, many or name a class of expanded clone.

v_call: TRBV13; clone_size: -; j_call: TRBJ2-4; d_call: TRBD2; cdr3_nt: TGTGCCAGCAGCCAACAGAAGGCGGGAGACAAAAACATTCAGTACTTC; cdr3_aa: CASSQQKAGDKNIQYF
v_call: TRBV9; clone_size: -; j_call: TRBJ2-2; d_call: TRBD2; cdr3_nt: TGTGCCAGCAGCCAGTCCCCCAGCGGGAGGGGCACCGGGGAGCTGTTTTTT; cdr3_aa: CASSQSPSGRGTGELFF
v_call: TRBV30; clone_size: few; j_call: TRBJ1-2; d_call: -; cdr3_nt: TGTGCCTGGAGCGGGAACTCTGGCTACACCTTC; cdr3_aa: CAWSGNSGYTF
v_call: TRBV30; clone_size: -; j_call: TRBJ1-6; d_call: TRBD1; cdr3_nt: TGTGCCTGGACCCGACAGGGGATTTCACCCCTCCACTTT; cdr3_aa: CAWTRQGISPLHF
v_call: TRBV10-1; clone_size: once; j_call: TRBJ2-7; d_call: -; cdr3_nt: TGCGCCAGCAGTGAGACGGAGAGGGATGTGGACGAGCAGTACTTC; cdr3_aa: CASSETERDVDEQYF
v_call: TRBV19; clone_size: -; j_call: TRBJ2-2; d_call: TRBD2; cdr3_nt: TGTGCCACTACCGGGACTAGTTACACCGGGGAGCTGTTTTTT; cdr3_aa: CATTGTSYTGELFF
v_call: TRBV19; clone_size: -; j_call: TRBJ2-2; d_call: -; cdr3_nt: TGTGCCAGTAGTCCCTTGGACCCAGCGAACACCGGGGAGCTGTTTTTT; cdr3_aa: CASSPLDPANTGELFF
v_call: TRBV7-2; clone_size: -; j_call: TRBJ1-5; d_call: -; cdr3_nt: TGTGCCAGCAGCCCCCTAGGGGGGAATAGCAATCAGCCCCAGCATTTT; cdr3_aa: CASSPLGGNSNQPQHF
v_call: TRBV15; clone_size: -; j_call: TRBJ2-5; d_call: TRBD2; cdr3_nt: TGTGCCACCAGCAGATCACTAGCGGGAGAGGAGACCCAGTACTTC; cdr3_aa: CATSRSLAGEETQYF
v_call: TRBV11-1; clone_size: -; j_call: TRBJ2-7; d_call: TRBD2; cdr3_nt: TGTGCCAGCAGCCTAACTAGCGGGAGCTCCTACGAGCAGTACTTC; cdr3_aa: CASSLTSGSSYEQYF
v_call: TRBV7-9; clone_size: -; j_call: TRBJ1-1; d_call: TRBD1; cdr3_nt: TGTGCCAGCAGCTTAGACAGGGGGCACAGTCAGGCTTTCTTT; cdr3_aa: CASSLDRGHSQAFF
v_call: TRBV4-2; clone_size: -; j_call: TRBJ2-7; d_call: -; cdr3_nt: TGTGCCAGCAGCCAAGCTACAGGGTCTCACAACGAGCAGTACTTC; cdr3_aa: CASSQATGSHNEQYF
v_call: TRBV6-6; clone_size: -; j_call: TRBJ2-7; d_call: -; cdr3_nt: TGTGCCAGCAGTTACCCCGGCGTCAATGCCGAGCAGTACTTC; cdr3_aa: CASSYPGVNAEQYF
v_call: TRBV30; clone_size: -; j_call: TRBJ1-2; d_call: -; cdr3_nt: TGTGCCTGGAGTGTTGGGGGGTATGGCTACACCTTC; cdr3_aa: CAWSVGGYGYTF
v_call: TRBV5-6; clone_size: -; j_call: TRBJ2-2; d_call: -; cdr3_nt: TGTGCCAGCAGCTTGATGCCAGGGGTAGGTGGGGAGCTGTTTTTT; cdr3_aa: CASSLMPGVGGELFF
v_call: TRBV5-4; clone_size: -; j_call: TRBJ2-5; d_call: -; cdr3_nt: TGTGCCAGCAGCTTGGTTAGGGCGGGCGGGACCCAGTACTTC; cdr3_aa: CASSLVRAGGTQYF
v_call: TRBV5-4; clone_size: -; j_call: TRBJ2-5; d_call: -; cdr3_nt: TGTGCCAGCAGCCCTACGCCGGGGGTTGAGACCCAGTACTTC; cdr3_aa: CASSPTPGVETQYF
v_call: TRBV7-2; clone_size: -; j_call: TRBJ2-1; d_call: TRBD2; cdr3_nt: TGTGCCAGCAGCTTACTCCCCAGGACTAGCGGGTTTTACAATGAGCAGTTCTTC; cdr3_aa: CASSLLPRTSGFYNEQFF
v_call: TRBV7-2; clone_size: -; j_call: TRBJ2-7; d_call: -; cdr3_nt: TGTGCCAGCAGCTTAGCGTTGGGCCACACGGACGAGCAGTACTTC; cdr3_aa: CASSLALGHTDEQYF
v_call: TRBV7-8; clone_size: -; j_call: TRBJ1-1; d_call: TRBD1; cdr3_nt: TGTGCCAGCAGCTTACTACAGGGGGAGAACACTGAAGCTTTCTTT; cdr3_aa: CASSLLQGENTEAFF
v_call: TRBV7-2; clone_size: -; j_call: TRBJ2-7; d_call: TRBD2; cdr3_nt: TGTGCCAGCAGCTTATACGGGAGGCCCTGGTCCTACGAGCAGTACTTC; cdr3_aa: CASSLYGRPWSYEQYF
v_call: TRBV10-1; clone_size: -; j_call: TRBJ2-1; d_call: TRBD2; cdr3_nt: TGCGCCAGCAGTGAGTCGCAGGAGCGGGAGGGCCTAATTACGTCCTACAATGAGCAGTTCTTC; cdr3_aa: CASSESQEREGLITSYNEQFF
v_call: TRBV9; clone_size: -; j_call: TRBJ2-3; d_call: TRBD2; cdr3_nt: TGTGCCAGCAGCGTATTTAGCGGGAGGGTCGCAGATACGCAGTATTTT; cdr3_aa: CASSVFSGRVADTQYF
v_call: TRBV30; clone_size: -; j_call: TRBJ1-1; d_call: TRBD1; cdr3_nt: TGTGCCTGGAGCTTGACAGGGTCGGGCACTGAAGCTTTCTTT; cdr3_aa: CAWSLTGSGTEAFF
v_call: TRBV7-9; clone_size: -; j_call: TRBJ1-1; d_call: TRBD1; cdr3_nt: TGTGCCAGCAGCCCCACAGGGGGAATGGTTGACACTGAAGCTTTCTTT; cdr3_aa: CASSPTGGMVDTEAFF
v_call: TRBV18; clone_size: -; j_call: TRBJ2-2; d_call: -; cdr3_nt: TGTGCCAGCTCACCTAGGCAGGCGGCCGGGGAGCTGTTTTTT; cdr3_aa: CASSPRQAAGELFF
v_call: TRBV7-9; clone_size: -; j_call: TRBJ1-1; d_call: -; cdr3_nt: TGTGCCAGCAGTCGAGGGGAGGGCAACTCTGAAGCTTTCTTT; cdr3_aa: CASSRGEGNSEAFF
v_call: TRBV6-6; clone_size: -; j_call: TRBJ2-2; d_call: -; cdr3_nt: TGTGCCAGCAGTTACCGCGTGGGTATAGTTGCCGGGGAGCTGTTTTTT; cdr3_aa: CASSYRVGIVAGELFF
v_call: TRBV2; clone_size: -; j_call: TRBJ2-1; d_call: -; cdr3_nt: TGTGCCGGGGGGCCAACGACTAGCCATGGTGAGCAGTTCTTC; cdr3_aa: CAGGPTTSHGEQFF
v_call: TRBV11-2; clone_size: -; j_call: TRBJ2-2; d_call: -; cdr3_nt: TGTGCCAGCAGCCGCAACCTAGCTACCGGGGAGCTGTTTTTT; cdr3_aa: CASSRNLATGELFF
v_call: TRBV5-4; clone_size: -; j_call: TRBJ1-2; d_call: -; cdr3_nt: TGTGCCAGCAGTCGGGGGCCTGTGAATGGCTACACCTTC; cdr3_aa: CASSRGPVNGYTF
v_call: TRBV2; clone_size: -; j_call: TRBJ1-4; d_call: -; cdr3_nt: TGTGCCAGCAGTGGACAGGATAATGAAAAACTGTTTTTT; cdr3_aa: CASSGQDNEKLFF
v_call: TRBV5-6; clone_size: -; j_call: TRBJ1-1; d_call: -; cdr3_nt: TGTGCCAGCAGCTTCTTAGGGCGGGCTGAAGCTTTCTTT; cdr3_aa: CASSFLGRAEAFF
v_call: TRBV2; clone_size: -; j_call: TRBJ2-1; d_call: -; cdr3_nt: TGTGCCAGCAGATCTCAAAGTACCCGGACAGTGAACTCCTACAATGAGCAGTTCTTC; cdr3_aa: CASRSQSTRTVNSYNEQFF
v_call: TRBV7-9; clone_size: -; j_call: TRBJ2-7; d_call: -; cdr3_nt: TGTGCCAGCAGCTTACAAATGGGGGAGCAGTACTTC; cdr3_aa: CASSLQMGEQYF
v_call: TRBV5-1; clone_size: -; j_call: TRBJ2-1; d_call: TRBD2; cdr3_nt: TGCGCCAGCAGCTTGTCTGACGGGCTAGCGGGAGGGGGTGAGCAGTTCTTC; cdr3_aa: CASSLSDGLAGGGEQFF
v_call: TRBV30; clone_size: -; j_call: TRBJ2-7; d_call: -; cdr3_nt: TGTGCCTGGAGTGACAGATACGAGCAGTACTTC; cdr3_aa: CAWSDRYEQYF
v_call: TRBV9; clone_size: -; j_call: TRBJ2-7; d_call: TRBD2; cdr3_nt: TGTGCCAGCAGCGGAGGGGCGGGAGGAACGTACGAGCAGTACTTC; cdr3_aa: CASSGGAGGTYEQYF
v_call: TRBV19; clone_size: -; j_call: TRBJ1-1; d_call: -; cdr3_nt: TGTGCCAGTACTCCGGGCAGGGCGAACACTGAAGCTTTCTTT; cdr3_aa: CASTPGRANTEAFF
v_call: TRBV5-5; clone_size: -; j_call: TRBJ1-5; d_call: TRBD1; cdr3_nt: TGTGCCAGCAGCCTGATGGGACAGGGCAATCAGCCCCAGCATTTT; cdr3_aa: CASSLMGQGNQPQHF
v_call: TRBV19; clone_size: -; j_call: TRBJ2-7; d_call: -; cdr3_nt: TGTGCCAGTAGCGATAATACGGGGTTCCCCTACGAGCAGTACTTC; cdr3_aa: CASSDNTGFPYEQYF
v_call: TRBV7-3; clone_size: -; j_call: TRBJ2-1; d_call: TRBD2; cdr3_nt: TGTGCCAGCAGCTTAACTGCGGGAGGGTACAATGAGCAGTTCTTC; cdr3_aa: CASSLTAGGYNEQFF
v_call: TRBV18; clone_size: few; j_call: TRBJ1-5; d_call: TRBD1; cdr3_nt: TGTGCCAGCTCACCGGAGACAGGGGGCCTAATGGGAAATCAGCCCCAGCATTTT; cdr3_aa: CASSPETGGLMGNQPQHF
v_call: TRBV7-2; clone_size: -; j_call: TRBJ2-3; d_call: TRBD2; cdr3_nt: TGTGCCAGCAGCTACAGACTAGCGGCAGATACGCAGTATTTT; cdr3_aa: CASSYRLAADTQYF
v_call: TRBV7-9; clone_size: -; j_call: TRBJ2-2; d_call: -; cdr3_nt: TGTGCCAGCAGCTTAGTCGGGGCCGGGGAGCTGTTTTTT; cdr3_aa: CASSLVGAGELFF
v_call: TRBV5-4; clone_size: -; j_call: TRBJ2-7; d_call: TRBD2; cdr3_nt: TGTGCCAGCAGCTTTCAGGGAGGGGACTACGAGCAGTACTTC; cdr3_aa: CASSFQGGDYEQYF
v_call: TRBV7-9; clone_size: -; j_call: TRBJ2-1; d_call: TRBD2; cdr3_nt: TGTGCCAGCAGCTCGGGGACTAGCGGGGGTTACAATGAGCAGTTCTTC; cdr3_aa: CASSSGTSGGYNEQFF
v_call: TRBV6-5; clone_size: -; j_call: TRBJ1-2; d_call: -; cdr3_nt: TGTGCCAGCATGCGGACCGCAAGAGCTAACTATGGCTACACCTTC; cdr3_aa: CASMRTARANYGYTF
v_call: TRBV30; clone_size: -; j_call: TRBJ1-4; d_call: -; cdr3_nt: TGTGCCTGGACTATCGCTCGGTCCCCAGCCGGTGAAAAACTGTTTTTT; cdr3_aa: CAWTIARSPAGEKLFF
v_call: TRBV7-8; clone_size: -; j_call: TRBJ2-7; d_call: TRBD2; cdr3_nt: TGTGCCAGCAGCTTATATGGGACTAGCGGGACCATCTCCTACGAGCAGTACTTC; cdr3_aa: CASSLYGTSGTISYEQYF
v_call: TRBV5-1; clone_size: -; j_call: TRBJ2-1; d_call: TRBD2; cdr3_nt: TGCGCCAGCAGCTTGGGGGGGACTAAGTACAATGAGCAGTTCTTC; cdr3_aa: CASSLGGTKYNEQFF
v_call: TRBV12-2; clone_size: -; j_call: TRBJ2-1; d_call: -; cdr3_nt: TGTGCAAGTCGCTTGGGCCTCTGCGGGAGAGAAAGAGGTAGCTCCTACAATGAGCAGTTCTTC; cdr3_aa: CASRLGLCGRERGSSYNEQFF